Presented here are 22 T cell receptor beta chains from one specimen sequenced in a study of cytomegalovirus exposure and HLA in healthy donors. The PCR used 60 Vbeta and 13 Jbeta primers. TCRdb's copy holds only in-frame clones and misses some; the assay was immunoSEQ multiplex PCR. This table has roughly 160,000 clones, 80% to 85% appearing once. The source material was PBMCs. The source of these receptors is a young man in good health and CMV-seronegative.

This chain uses TRBV9 with TRBJ2-5; TRBD2 matches 8 bases. CDR1 and CDR2 (germline): SGDLS, YYNGEE. The CDR3 totals 15 residues. V shed 2 bases, J shed 2 bases, and the junction held 5 bases outside the gene matches. In DNA form, the CDR3 reads TGTGCCAGCAGCGTGTCCGGGAGGGCTCAAGAGACCCAGTACTTC. The encoded protein is CASSVSGRAQETQYF.

A remark on this clone: Other DNA sequences from this sample encode an identical CDR3 as well. The V call is TRBV5-1, the J call TRBJ1-2, with D possibly matching TRBD1 (5 bases). Trimming shortened V by 0 bases and J by 11 bases, and 26 bases separated the two germline ends. The CDR3 spans 17 residues. The germline gives CDR1 SGHRS, CDR2 YFSETQ. CDR3 DNA sequence: TGCGCCAGCAGCTTGGAGGGTCCCGGGACTCCGGGAAGTGGTTACACCTTC. Amino acid sequence: CASSLEGPGTPGSGYTF.

CDR3 sequence: CASIRGDGYTF. The CDR3 region has the DNA TGTGCCAGCATCAGGGGGGATGGCTACACCTTC. The chain carries TRBV27 and TRBJ1-2, with TRBD1 matching 7 bases. The length of the CDR3 is 11 residues. V lost 7 bases and J lost 6; bases outside the gene matches: 2. CDR1 and CDR2 (germline): MNHEY, SMNVEV (reference sequence).

This chain connects TRBV5-6 to TRBJ2-5; 11 bases are a match to TRBD2. Losses at the gene ends were 1 base for V and 3 bases for J; bases not matched to a gene: 2. CDR3 length: 15 amino acids. Germline V gene sequence: CDR1 SGHDT, CDR2 YYEEEE. The CDR3 region is CASSLWGLAEETQYF. Here the CDR3 DNA reads TGTGCCAGCAGCTTGTGGGGACTAGCGGAAGAGACCCAGTACTTC. The full variable domain, in which reference TRBV5-6 and TRBJ2-5 provide the parts outside the CDR3, is DAGVTQSPTHLIKTRGQQVTLRCSPKSGHDTVSWYQQALGQGPQFIFQYYEEEERQRGNFPDRFSGHQFPNYSSELNVNALLLGDSALYLCASSLWGLAEETQYFGPGTRLLVL.

Concerning this clone itself: Other DNA sequences in the same sample also yield this CDR3. V usage is TRBV27 and J usage is TRBJ2-5; TRBD2 aligns across 7 bases. The CDR3 spans 14 residues. Looked up from germline, CDR1 is MNHEY and CDR2 is SMNVEV (reference sequence). V shed 0 bases and J 5 bases; nucleotides not matched to a gene: 3. Here the CDR3 DNA reads TGTGCCAGCAGTTTATCGGGGGGGGTGGAGACCCAGTACTTC. Protein product: CASSLSGGVETQYF.

The chain has TRBV11-3 and TRBJ2-1; 7 bases align to TRBD2. The CDR3 is 16 residues long. The J segment lost 5 bases and the V segment lost 2 bases, leaving 9 bases of the junction unmatched. In germline, CDR1 is SGHNT, CDR2 YENEEA. The CDR3 bases are TGTGCCAGCAGCTTAAACCGGGGGGTTCGGGACAATGAGCAGTTCTTC. Amino acid sequence: CASSLNRGVRDNEQFF. Full variable domain (rest looked up from reference TRBV11-3 and TRBJ2-1): EAGVVQSPRYKIIEKKQPVAFWCNPISGHNTLYWYLQNLGQGPELLIRYENEEAVDDSQLPKDRFSAERLKGVDSTLKIQPAELGDSAVYLCASSLNRGVRDNEQFFGPGTRLTVL.

The chain uses TRBV6-4 and TRBJ2-2; 10 bases are a match to TRBD2. This CDR3 comprises 15 residues. The junction had 7 bases not matched to a gene; V was cut back by 6 bases and J by 6 bases. Germline CDR1 reads MRHNA; CDR2 reads SNTAGT. The CDR3 bases are TGTGCCAGCAGCGTAGCGGGAGGAGGGCCCGGGGAGCTGTTTTTT. Residues: CASSVAGGGPGELFF.

This clone showed up just once. The genes are TRBV11-2 and TRBJ2-1; TRBD1 matches 10 bases. The trim removed 8 bases at V and 8 bases at J, leaving 9 bases unmatched. CDR1 and CDR2 (germline): SGHAT, FQNNGV. The CDR3 sequence is 14 residues long. CDR3 in amino acids: CASGWTGGIDEQFF. CDR3 bases: TGTGCCAGCGGCTGGACAGGGGGAATTGATGAGCAGTTCTTC.

This chain uses TRBV13 with TRBJ1-2; the match to TRBD1 covers 10 bases. The CDR3 is made up of 16 amino acids. CDR1 is PRHDT, CDR2 FYEKMQ, per germline (reference sequence). Germline trimming cut 6 bases from V and 5 bases from J; bases unmatched to any gene: 12. CDR3 sequence reads: CASRRGAGTGDYGYTF. The DNA for the CDR3 is TGTGCCAGCAGAAGAGGAGCCGGGACAGGGGATTATGGCTACACCTTC.

This clone was detected a few times. The DNA of the CDR3 is TGTGCCAGCAGCTTAGCGCGGGGGCTTCGGACCGGGGAGCTGTTTTTT. Translation gives CASSLARGLRTGELFF. V usage is TRBV13 and J usage is TRBJ2-2, with D possibly matching TRBD2 (7 bases). CDR3 size: 16 residues. Germline loops: CDR1 PRHDT, CDR2 FYEKMQ (reference sequence). V was trimmed by 1 base and J by 5 bases, leaving 14 bases between them.

The chain is built from TRBV10-1 and TRBJ1-5, with no clear D. The germline gives CDR1 WNHNN, CDR2 SYGVQD (reference sequence). The V end was cut by 9 bases, the J end by 7 bases, with 13 bases between. CDR3 length: 12 residues. The CDR3 sequence is CARSPSRQPQHF. CDR3 DNA: TGCGCCAGGTCCCCATCCCGGCAGCCCCAGCATTTT.

J is TRBJ1-2 and V is TRBV5-1; TRBD1 matches 11 bases. V was clipped by 4 bases and J by 6 bases; unmatched bases: 5. This CDR3 is 14 amino acids long. The germline gives CDR1 SGHRS, CDR2 YFSETQ. For the CDR3, the DNA is TGCGCCAGCAGCGAGACGGGACAGGGGGATGGCTACACCTTC. It is translated as CASSETGQGDGYTF.

The chain recombines TRBV7-6 with TRBJ2-7; D unresolved. This CDR3 comprises 15 residues. The germline CDR1 and CDR2 sequences are SGHVS and FNYEAQ. The ends were cut back, 1 base at V and 0 bases at J, with 10 bases in the middle. The CDR3 coding sequence is TGTGCCAGCAGCTTAGGAGCCGCGAGCTCCTACGAGCAGTACTTC. Its translation: CASSLGAASSYEQYF.

This chain connects TRBV9 to TRBJ1-5; TRBD1 matches 7 bases. Trimming took 4 bases from V and 2 from J; bases not matched to a gene: 3. The CDR3 loop spans 14 amino acids. Germline V gives CDR1 SGDLS, CDR2 YYNGEE. The CDR3 sequence is CASSPDRGNQPQHF. In nucleotides, the CDR3 is TGTGCCAGCAGCCCCGACAGGGGCAATCAGCCCCAGCATTTT.

The chain has TRBV11-3 and TRBJ2-2; D perhaps matches TRBD1 (6 bases). CDR1 is SGHNT, CDR2 YENEEA, per germline. Trimming stripped 3 bases from V and 1 base from J, with 9 bases between. The CDR3 loop spans 15 amino acids. The CDR3 loop is CASSLWTENTGELFF. CDR3 nucleotide sequence: TGTGCCAGCAGCTTGTGGACAGAGAACACCGGGGAGCTGTTTTTT.

The chain employs TRBV27 and TRBJ2-7; 9 bases align to TRBD2. This CDR3 has 19 amino acids. Germline CDR1 is MNHEY and CDR2 is SMNVEV (reference sequence). Trimming cost V 6 bases and J 7 bases; bases outside gene matches: 25. CDR3 sequence: CASRPEAGLARLRAGEQYF. CDR3 DNA: TGTGCCAGCAGGCCTGAAGCGGGACTAGCCCGCCTCAGGGCGGGGGAGCAGTACTTC.

The chain couples TRBV7-2 to TRBJ2-5, with D possibly matching TRBD1 (5 bases). V lost 5 bases to trimming and J lost 3 bases, with 13 bases between them. The CDR3 contains 14 residues. Germline V gene data show CDR1 as SGHTA and CDR2 as FQGNSA. The CDR3 reads CASSPPPGKETQYF. The CDR3 nucleotides are TGTGCCAGCAGCCCACCCCCAGGGAAAGAGACCCAGTACTTC.

The chain is built from TRBV5-1 and TRBJ2-5, with TRBD1 matching 7 bases. V was clipped by 3 bases and J by 4 bases; unmatched bases: 3. Germline loops: CDR1 SGHRS, CDR2 YFSETQ. This CDR3 spans 13 amino acids. CDR3 amino acids: CASSSTGVETQYF. CDR3 coding DNA: TGCGCCAGCAGCTCCACAGGGGTAGAGACCCAGTACTTC.

The J gene is TRBJ1-2, the V gene TRBV19; TRBD1 matches at 11 bases. The CDR3 loop spans 15 amino acids. V lost 6 bases and J lost 4; bases outside the gene matches: 7. The V gene's germline CDR1 is LNHDA and CDR2 SQIVND (reference sequence). The CDR3 loop is CASSPGQGGGYGYTF. The CDR3 DNA follows: TGTGCCAGTAGCCCGGGACAGGGGGGAGGCTATGGCTACACCTTC.

The J gene is TRBJ1-1, the V gene TRBV5-1; no reliable D call. CDR3 length: 17 residues. Trimming took 4 bases from V and 1 from J, leaving 20 bases between them. Germline V gives CDR1 SGHRS, CDR2 YFSETQ. In nucleotides, the CDR3 is TGCGCCAGCAGCCCGGGTTCCTTTGTACGGTCGAACACTGAAGCTTTCTTT. Its protein product is CASSPGSFVRSNTEAFF.

The chain combines TRBV5-5 with TRBJ2-2; D is undetermined. V lost 0 bases to trimming and J lost 0 bases, with 6 bases between them. The CDR3 extends over 15 amino acids. CDR1 and CDR2 (germline): SGHKS, YYEKEE (reference sequence). The CDR3 spells CASSLAGANTGELFF. The CDR3 DNA reads as TGTGCCAGCAGCTTGGCCGGTGCGAACACCGGGGAGCTGTTTTTT.

Here the CDR3 reads CASTRDTSIQETQYF. The CDR3 DNA is TGCGCCAGCACCCGGGACACCTCTATCCAAGAGACCCAGTACTTC. This rearrangement joins TRBV5-1 to TRBJ2-5, with D maybe TRBD1 (6 bases). This CDR3 is built from 15 residues. Germline V lookup: CDR1 SGHRS, CDR2 YFSETQ. Trimming took off 6 bases at V and 1 base at J, with 16 bases between the two ends.